This T cell receptor (beta chain) was profiled in a study of T cell responses to AZD1222 COVID-19 vaccine. Study-level points and caveats: Baseline serology detected seropositivity in only a handful of AZD1222 recipients.

J lost 3 bases, V lost 11 bases, and 7 bases had no gene match. This CDR3 region has 13 residues. The germline CDR1 and CDR2 sequences are MNHEY and SVGAGI. This table comes from immunoSEQ multiplex PCR, and its TCRdb copy is limited to in-frame clones, with some not included. This repertoire shows around 99,000 clones, more than 75% found once; its top ten account for less than 25%. Turning to this clone: Its antigen is unidentified.

The specimen comprised peripheral blood, sampled on day 0 of AZD1222 vaccination. The chain carries TRBV6-5 and TRBJ2-3; 8 bases map to TRBD1. This receptor was identified in an adult in good health. The CDR3, as DNA: TGTGCCGCCGGAAGGGACAGGACAGATACGCAGTATTTT. Translated: CAAGRDRTDTQYF.